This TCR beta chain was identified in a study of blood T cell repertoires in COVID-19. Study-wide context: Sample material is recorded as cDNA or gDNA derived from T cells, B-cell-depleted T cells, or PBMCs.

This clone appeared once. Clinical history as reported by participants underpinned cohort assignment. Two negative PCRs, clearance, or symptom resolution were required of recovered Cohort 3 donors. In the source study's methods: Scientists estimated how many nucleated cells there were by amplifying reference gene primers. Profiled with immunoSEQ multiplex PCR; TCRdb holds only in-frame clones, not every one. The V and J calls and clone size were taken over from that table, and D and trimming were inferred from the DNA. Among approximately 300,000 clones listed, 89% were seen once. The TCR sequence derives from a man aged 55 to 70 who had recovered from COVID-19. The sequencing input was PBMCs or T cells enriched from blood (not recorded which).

The DNA of the CDR3 is TGTGCCAGCAGCTTAGGGGTAGCGGGATTTCGGGGCAATGAGCAGTTCTTC. Translated, it gives CASSLGVAGFRGNEQFF. This sequence joins TRBV7-2 and TRBJ2-1; 8 bases are a match to TRBD2. V was clipped by 1 base and J by 6 bases; unmatched bases: 11. The germline V gene has CDR1 SGHTA and CDR2 FQGNSA. The CDR3 sequence is 17 residues long.